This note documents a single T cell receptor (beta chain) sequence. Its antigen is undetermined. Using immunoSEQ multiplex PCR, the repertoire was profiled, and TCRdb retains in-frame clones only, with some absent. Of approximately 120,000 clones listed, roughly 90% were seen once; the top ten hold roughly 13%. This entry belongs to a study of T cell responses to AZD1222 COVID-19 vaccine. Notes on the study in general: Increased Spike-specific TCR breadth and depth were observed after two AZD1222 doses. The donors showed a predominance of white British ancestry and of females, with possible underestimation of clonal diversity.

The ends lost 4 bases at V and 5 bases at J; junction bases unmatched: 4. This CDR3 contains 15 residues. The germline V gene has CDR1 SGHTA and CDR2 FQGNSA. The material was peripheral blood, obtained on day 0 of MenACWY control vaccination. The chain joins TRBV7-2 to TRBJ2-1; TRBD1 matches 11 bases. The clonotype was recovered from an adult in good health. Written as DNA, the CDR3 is TGTGCCAGCAGCTCGGACAGGGGGCGAAACAATGAGCAGTTCTTC. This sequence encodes CASSSDRGRNNEQFF.